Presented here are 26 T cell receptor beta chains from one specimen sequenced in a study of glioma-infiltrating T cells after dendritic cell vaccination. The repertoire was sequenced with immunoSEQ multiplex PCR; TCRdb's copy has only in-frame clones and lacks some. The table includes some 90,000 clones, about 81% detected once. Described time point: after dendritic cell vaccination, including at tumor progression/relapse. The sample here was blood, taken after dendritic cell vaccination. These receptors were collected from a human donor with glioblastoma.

For the CDR3, the DNA is TGTGCCACCACCGTGGACAGGGGACAGCCCCAGCATTTT. It specifies CATTVDRGQPQHF. The chain links TRBV15 to TRBJ1-5; 9 nucleotides align to TRBD1. Trimming cost V 7 bases and J 7 bases; bases outside gene matches: 5. Germline-derived CDR1 and CDR2 are LNHNV and YYDKDF (reference sequence). This CDR3 has 13 residues.

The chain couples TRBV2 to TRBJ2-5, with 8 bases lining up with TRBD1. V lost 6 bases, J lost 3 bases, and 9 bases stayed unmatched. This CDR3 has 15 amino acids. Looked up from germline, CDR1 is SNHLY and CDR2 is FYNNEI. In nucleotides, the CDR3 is TGTGCCAGCAGACGAGACAGGGGACTTGAAGAGACCCAGTACTTC. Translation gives CASRRDRGLEETQYF.

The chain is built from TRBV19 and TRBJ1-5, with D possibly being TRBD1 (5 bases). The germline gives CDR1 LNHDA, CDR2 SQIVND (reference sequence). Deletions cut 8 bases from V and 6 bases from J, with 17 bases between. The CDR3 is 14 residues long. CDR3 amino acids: CASHPRRDGQPQHF. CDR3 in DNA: TGTGCCAGTCACCCTCGGCGGGACGGTCAGCCCCAGCATTTT. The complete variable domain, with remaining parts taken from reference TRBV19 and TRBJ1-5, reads DGGITQSPKYLFRKEGQNVTLSCEQNLNHDAMYWYRQDPGQGLRLIYYSQIVNDFQKGDIAEGYSVSREKKESFPLTVTSAQKNPTAFYLCASHPRRDGQPQHFGDGTRLSIL.

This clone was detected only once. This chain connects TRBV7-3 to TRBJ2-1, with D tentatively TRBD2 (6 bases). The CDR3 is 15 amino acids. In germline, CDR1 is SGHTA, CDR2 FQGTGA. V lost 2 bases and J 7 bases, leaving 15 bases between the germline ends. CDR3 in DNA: TGTGCCAGCAGCTTAGGGGGGAGATCAACAAATGAGCAGTTCTTC. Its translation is CASSLGGRSTNEQFF. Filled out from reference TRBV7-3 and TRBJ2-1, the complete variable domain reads GAGVSQTPSNKVTEKGKYVELRCDPISGHTALYWYRQSLGQGPEFLIYFQGTGAADDSGLPNDRFFAVRPEGSVSTLKIQRTERGDSAVYLCASSLGGRSTNEQFFGPGTRLTVL.

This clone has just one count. CDR3 sequence: CASSVRQERSEKLFF. Here the CDR3 DNA reads TGCGCCAGCAGTGTAAGACAGGAGAGAAGTGAAAAACTGTTTTTT. The chain joins TRBV10-1 to TRBJ1-4; a weak D match, TRBD1 (6 bases). Trimming pared 4 bases from V and 7 bases from J, leaving 16 bases between. In germline, CDR1 is WNHNN, CDR2 SYGVQD (reference sequence). CDR3 length: 15 residues.

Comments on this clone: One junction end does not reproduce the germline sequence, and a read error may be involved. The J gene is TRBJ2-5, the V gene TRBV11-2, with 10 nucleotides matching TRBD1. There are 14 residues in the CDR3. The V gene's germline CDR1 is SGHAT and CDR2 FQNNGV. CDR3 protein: CASSLPYGTGASNF. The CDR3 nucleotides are TGTGCCAGCAGCTTACCCTACGGGACAGGGGCGTCTAACTTC.

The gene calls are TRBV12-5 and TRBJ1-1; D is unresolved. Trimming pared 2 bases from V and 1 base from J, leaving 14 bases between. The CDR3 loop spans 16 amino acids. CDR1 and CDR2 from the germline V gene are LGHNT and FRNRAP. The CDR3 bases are TGTGCTAGTGGTTTGAGCCAGGAAGGCCGGAACACTGAAGCTTTCTTT. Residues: CASGLSQEGRNTEAFF.

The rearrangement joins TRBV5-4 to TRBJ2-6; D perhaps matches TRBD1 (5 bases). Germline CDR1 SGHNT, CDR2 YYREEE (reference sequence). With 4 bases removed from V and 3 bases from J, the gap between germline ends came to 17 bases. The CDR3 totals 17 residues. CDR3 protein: CASSQDDSPNGANVLTF. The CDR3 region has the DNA TGTGCCAGCAGCCAAGATGACAGCCCCAATGGGGCCAACGTCCTGACTTTC. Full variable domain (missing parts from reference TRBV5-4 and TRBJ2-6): ETGVTQSPTHLIKTRGQQVTLRCSSQSGHNTVSWYQQALGQGPQFIFQYYREEENGRGNFPPRFSGLQFPNYSSELNVNALELDDSALYLCASSQDDSPNGANVLTFGAGSRLTVL.

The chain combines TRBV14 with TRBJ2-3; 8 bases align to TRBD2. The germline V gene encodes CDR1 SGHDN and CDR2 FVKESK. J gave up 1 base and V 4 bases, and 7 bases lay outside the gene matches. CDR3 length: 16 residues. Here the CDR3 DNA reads TGTGCCAGCAGCCGGGGCGGGGGGCCCCGCACAGATACGCAGTATTTT. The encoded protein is CASSRGGGPRTDTQYF. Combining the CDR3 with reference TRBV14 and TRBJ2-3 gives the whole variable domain EAGVTQFPSHSVIEKGQTVTLRCDPISGHDNLYWYRRVMGKEIKFLLHFVKESKQDESGMPNNRFLAERTGGTYSTLKVQPAELEDSGVYFCASSRGGGPRTDTQYFGPGTRLTVL.

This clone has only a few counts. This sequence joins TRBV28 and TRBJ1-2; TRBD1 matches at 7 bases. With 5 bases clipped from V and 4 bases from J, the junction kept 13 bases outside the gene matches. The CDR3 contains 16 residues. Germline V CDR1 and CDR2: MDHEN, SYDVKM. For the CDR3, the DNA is TGTGCCAGCAGTACTTGGCCCCTGACAGGGATCTATGGCTACACCTTC. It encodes CASSTWPLTGIYGYTF.

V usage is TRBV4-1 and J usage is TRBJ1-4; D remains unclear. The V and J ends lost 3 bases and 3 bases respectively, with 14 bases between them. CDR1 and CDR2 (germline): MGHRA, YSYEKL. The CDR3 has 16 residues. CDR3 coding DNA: TGCGCCAGCAGCCAGGAGGGTTTCGCGTCTAATGAAAAACTGTTTTTT. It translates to CASSQEGFASNEKLFF.

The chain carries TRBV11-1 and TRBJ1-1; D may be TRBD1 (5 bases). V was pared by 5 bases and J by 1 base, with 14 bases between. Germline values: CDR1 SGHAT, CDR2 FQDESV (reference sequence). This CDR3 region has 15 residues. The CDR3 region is CASSLPGGRNTEAFF. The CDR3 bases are TGTGCCAGCAGCCTCCCGGGGGGTCGGAACACTGAAGCTTTCTTT.

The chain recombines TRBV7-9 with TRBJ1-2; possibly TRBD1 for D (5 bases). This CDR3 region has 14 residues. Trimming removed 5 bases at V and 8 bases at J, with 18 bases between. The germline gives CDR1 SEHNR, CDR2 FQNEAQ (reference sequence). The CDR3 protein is CASSATGALGGYTF. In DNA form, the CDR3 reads TGTGCCAGCAGCGCAACAGGCGCCCTAGGAGGCTACACCTTC.

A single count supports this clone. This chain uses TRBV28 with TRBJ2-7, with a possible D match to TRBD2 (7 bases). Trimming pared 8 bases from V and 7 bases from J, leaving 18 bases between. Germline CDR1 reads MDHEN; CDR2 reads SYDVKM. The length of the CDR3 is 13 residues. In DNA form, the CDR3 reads TGTGCCAGCGTGGGGGGGCCCTGGCAAGAGCAGTACGTC. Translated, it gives CASVGGPWQEQYV.

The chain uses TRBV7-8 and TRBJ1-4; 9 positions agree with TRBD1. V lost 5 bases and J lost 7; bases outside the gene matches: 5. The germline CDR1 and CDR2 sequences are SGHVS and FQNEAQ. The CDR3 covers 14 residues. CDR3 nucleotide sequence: TGTGCCAGCAGCAGGGGGACAGGGACTGAAAAACTGTTTTTT. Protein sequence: CASSRGTGTEKLFF.

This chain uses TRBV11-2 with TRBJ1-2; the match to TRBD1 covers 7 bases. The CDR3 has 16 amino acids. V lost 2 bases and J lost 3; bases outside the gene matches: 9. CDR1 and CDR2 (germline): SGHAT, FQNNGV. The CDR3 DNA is TGTGCCAGCAGCTTACTAGACAGGGAGGTAGACTATGGCTACACCTTC. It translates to CASSLLDREVDYGYTF.

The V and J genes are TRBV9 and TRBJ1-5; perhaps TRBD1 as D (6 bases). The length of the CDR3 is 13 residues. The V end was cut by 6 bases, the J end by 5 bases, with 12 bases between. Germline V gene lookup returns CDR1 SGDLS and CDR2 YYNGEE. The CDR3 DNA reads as TGTGCCAGCACTCGACAGGTTCATCAGCCCCAGCATTTT. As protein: CASTRQVHQPQHF.

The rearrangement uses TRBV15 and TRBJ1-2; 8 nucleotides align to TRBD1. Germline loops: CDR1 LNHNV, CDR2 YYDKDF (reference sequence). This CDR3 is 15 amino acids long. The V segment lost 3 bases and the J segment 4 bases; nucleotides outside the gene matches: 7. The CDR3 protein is CATSRTTGASYGYTF. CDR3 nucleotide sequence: TGTGCCACCAGCAGGACGACAGGGGCGTCCTATGGCTACACCTTC.

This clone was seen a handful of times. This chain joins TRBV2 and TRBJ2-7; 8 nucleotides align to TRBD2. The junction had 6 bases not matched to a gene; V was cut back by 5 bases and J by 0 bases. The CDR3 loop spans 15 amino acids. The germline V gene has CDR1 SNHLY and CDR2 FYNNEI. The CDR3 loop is CASSSDGGGSYEQYV. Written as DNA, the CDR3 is TGTGCCAGCAGTAGTGACGGGGGGGGCTCCTACGAGCAGTACGTC.

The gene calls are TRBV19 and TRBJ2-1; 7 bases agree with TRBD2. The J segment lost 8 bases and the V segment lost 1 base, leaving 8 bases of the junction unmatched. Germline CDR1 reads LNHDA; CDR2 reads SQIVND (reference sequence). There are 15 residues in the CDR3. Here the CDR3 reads CASSIVGGSHDEQFF. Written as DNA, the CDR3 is TGTGCCAGTAGTATAGTCGGCGGGAGTCACGATGAGCAGTTCTTC.

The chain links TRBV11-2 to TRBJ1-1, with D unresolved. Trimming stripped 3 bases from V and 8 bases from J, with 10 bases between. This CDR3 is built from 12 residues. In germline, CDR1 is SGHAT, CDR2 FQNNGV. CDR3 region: CASSFGVAEAFF. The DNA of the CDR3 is TGTGCCAGCAGCTTCGGGGTCGCCGAAGCTTTCTTT.

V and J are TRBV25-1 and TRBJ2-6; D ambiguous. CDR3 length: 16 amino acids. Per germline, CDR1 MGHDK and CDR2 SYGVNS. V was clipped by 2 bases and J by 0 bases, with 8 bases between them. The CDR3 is CASSEVGGSGANVLTF. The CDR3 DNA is TGTGCCAGCAGTGAAGTTGGCGGCTCTGGGGCCAACGTCCTGACTTTC.

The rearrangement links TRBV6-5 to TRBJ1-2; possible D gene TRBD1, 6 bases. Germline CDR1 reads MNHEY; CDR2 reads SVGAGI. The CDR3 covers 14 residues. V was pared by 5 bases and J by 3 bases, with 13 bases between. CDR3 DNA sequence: TGTGCCAGCAGTGGTCAGGGGTCAGACTATGGCTACACCTTC. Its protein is CASSGQGSDYGYTF.

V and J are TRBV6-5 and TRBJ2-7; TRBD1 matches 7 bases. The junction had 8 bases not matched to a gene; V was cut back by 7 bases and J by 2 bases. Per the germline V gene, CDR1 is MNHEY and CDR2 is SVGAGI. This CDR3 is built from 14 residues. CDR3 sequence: CASTSETGTYEQYF. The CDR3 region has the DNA TGTGCCAGCACCTCCGAGACAGGGACCTACGAGCAGTACTTC.

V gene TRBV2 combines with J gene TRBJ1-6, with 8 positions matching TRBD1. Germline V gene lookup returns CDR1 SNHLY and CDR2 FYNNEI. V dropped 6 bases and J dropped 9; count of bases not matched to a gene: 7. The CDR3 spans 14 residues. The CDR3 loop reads CASRTGQGGSPLHF. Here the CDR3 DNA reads TGTGCCAGCAGAACAGGACAGGGAGGTTCACCCCTCCACTTT.

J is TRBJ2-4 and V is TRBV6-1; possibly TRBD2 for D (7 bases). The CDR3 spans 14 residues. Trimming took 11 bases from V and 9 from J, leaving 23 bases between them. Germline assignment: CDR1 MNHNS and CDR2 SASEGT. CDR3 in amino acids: CAAEQAGRGGIQYF. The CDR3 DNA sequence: TGTGCCGCGGAGCAGGCGGGGAGGGGGGGCATTCAGTACTTC.